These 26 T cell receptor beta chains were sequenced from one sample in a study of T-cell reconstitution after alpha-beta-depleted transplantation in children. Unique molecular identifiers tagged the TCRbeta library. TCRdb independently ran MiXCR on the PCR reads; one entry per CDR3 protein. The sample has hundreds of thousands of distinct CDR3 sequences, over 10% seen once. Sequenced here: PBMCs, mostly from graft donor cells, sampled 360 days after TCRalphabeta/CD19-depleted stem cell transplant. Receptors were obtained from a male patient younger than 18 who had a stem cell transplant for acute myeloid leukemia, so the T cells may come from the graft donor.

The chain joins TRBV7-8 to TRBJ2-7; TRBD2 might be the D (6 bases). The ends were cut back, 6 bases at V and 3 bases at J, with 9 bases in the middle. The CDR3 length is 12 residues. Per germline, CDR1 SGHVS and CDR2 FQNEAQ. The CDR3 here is CASRAGNYEQYF. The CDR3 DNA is TGTGCCAGCAGGGCGGGGAACTACGAGCAGTACTTC.

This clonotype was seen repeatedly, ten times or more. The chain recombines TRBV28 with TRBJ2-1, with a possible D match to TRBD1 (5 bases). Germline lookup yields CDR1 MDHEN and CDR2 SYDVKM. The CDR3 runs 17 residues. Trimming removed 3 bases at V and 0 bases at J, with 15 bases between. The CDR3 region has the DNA TGTGCCAGCAGTTTCCTCGTACACAGGAGCTCCTACAATGAGCAGTTCTTC. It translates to CASSFLVHRSSYNEQFF.

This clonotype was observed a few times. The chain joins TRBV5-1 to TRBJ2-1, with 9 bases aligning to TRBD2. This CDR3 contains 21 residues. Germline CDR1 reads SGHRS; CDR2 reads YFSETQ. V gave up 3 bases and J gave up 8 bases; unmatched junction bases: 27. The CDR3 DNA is TGCGCCAGCAGCTCATTGAGACTAGCGGCCCTCTTGAGGATGTCTAGCGATGAGCAGTTCTTC. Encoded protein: CASSSLRLAALLRMSSDEQFF.

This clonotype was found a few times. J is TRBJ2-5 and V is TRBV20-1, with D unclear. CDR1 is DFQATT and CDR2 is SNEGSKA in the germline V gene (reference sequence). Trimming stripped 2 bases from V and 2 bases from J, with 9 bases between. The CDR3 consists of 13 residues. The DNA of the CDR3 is TGCAGTGCTAGATATAGTAATCAAGAGACCCAGTACTTC. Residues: CSARYSNQETQYF.

CDR3 amino acids: CASSQDRAGGPMGSAGELFF. In DNA, the CDR3 is TGCGCCAGCAGCCAAGATAGGGCAGGGGGCCCAATGGGGTCCGCCGGGGAGCTGTTTTTT. V usage is TRBV4-3 and J usage is TRBJ2-2, with TRBD1 identical over 8 bases. Looked up from germline, CDR1 is LGHNA and CDR2 is YSLEER. CDR3 length equals 20 residues. The J segment lost 6 bases and the V segment lost 0 bases, leaving 18 bases of the junction unmatched.

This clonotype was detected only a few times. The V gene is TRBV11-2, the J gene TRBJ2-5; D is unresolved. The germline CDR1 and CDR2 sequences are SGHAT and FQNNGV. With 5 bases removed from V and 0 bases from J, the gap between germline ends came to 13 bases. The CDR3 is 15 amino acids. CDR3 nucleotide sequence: TGTGCCAGCAGCGCGCTACAGAGTAACCAAGAGACCCAGTACTTC. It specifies CASSALQSNQETQYF. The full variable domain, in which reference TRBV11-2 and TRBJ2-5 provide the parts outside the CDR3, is EAGVAQSPRYKIIEKRQSVAFWCNPISGHATLYWYQQILGQGPKLLIQFQNNGVVDDSQLPKDRFSAERLKGVDSTLKIQPAKLEDSAVYLCASSALQSNQETQYFGPGTRLLVL.

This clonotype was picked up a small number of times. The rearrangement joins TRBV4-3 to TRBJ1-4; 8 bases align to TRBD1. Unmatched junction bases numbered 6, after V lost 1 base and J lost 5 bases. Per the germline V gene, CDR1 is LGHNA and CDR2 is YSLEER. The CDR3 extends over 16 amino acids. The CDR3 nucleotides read TGCGCCAGCAGCCAAGTGACTGGACAGGGAAATGAAAAACTGTTTTTT. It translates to CASSQVTGQGNEKLFF.

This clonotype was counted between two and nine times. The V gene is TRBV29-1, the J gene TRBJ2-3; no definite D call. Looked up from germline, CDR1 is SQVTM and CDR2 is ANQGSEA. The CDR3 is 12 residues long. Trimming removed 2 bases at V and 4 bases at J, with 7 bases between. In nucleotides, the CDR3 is TGCAGCGTTGAATGGCCTGCAGATACGCAGTATTTT. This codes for CSVEWPADTQYF.

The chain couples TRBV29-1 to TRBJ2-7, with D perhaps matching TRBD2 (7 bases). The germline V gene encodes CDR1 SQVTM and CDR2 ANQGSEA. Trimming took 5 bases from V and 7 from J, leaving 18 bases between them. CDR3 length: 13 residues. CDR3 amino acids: CSVKQGWEGEQYF. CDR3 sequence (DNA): TGCAGCGTTAAACAGGGCTGGGAGGGAGAGCAGTACTTC.

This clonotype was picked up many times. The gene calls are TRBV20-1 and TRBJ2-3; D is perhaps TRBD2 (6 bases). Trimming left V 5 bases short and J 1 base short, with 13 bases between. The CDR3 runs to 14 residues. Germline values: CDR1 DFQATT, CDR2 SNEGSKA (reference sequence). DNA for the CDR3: TGCAGTGCTGGCAATAGCGGACGCACAGATACGCAGTATTTT. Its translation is CSAGNSGRTDTQYF.

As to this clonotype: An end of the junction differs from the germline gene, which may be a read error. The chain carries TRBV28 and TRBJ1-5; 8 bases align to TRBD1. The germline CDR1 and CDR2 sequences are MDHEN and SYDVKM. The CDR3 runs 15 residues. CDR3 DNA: TGTGCCAGCACCACACAGGGGGGGGACAATCAGCCCCAGCGTTTT. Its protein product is CASTTQGGDNQPQRF.

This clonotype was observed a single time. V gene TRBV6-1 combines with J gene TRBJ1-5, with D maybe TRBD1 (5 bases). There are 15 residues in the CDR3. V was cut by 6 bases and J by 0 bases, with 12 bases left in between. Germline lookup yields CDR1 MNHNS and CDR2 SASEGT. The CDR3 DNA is TGTGCCAGCAGGGCTGACAGTATTAGCAATCAGCCCCAGCATTTT. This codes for CASRADSISNQPQHF.

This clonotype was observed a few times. The CDR3 loop reads CASSFGGAVEHF. In DNA, the CDR3 is TGTGCCAGCAGCTTCGGCGGCGCCGTGGAACATTTT. The gene calls are TRBV7-2 and TRBJ1-5; D uncertain. CDR1 is SGHTA and CDR2 is FQGNSA in the germline V gene. V dropped 3 bases and J dropped 16 bases, with 16 bases sitting between them. CDR3 size: 12 residues.

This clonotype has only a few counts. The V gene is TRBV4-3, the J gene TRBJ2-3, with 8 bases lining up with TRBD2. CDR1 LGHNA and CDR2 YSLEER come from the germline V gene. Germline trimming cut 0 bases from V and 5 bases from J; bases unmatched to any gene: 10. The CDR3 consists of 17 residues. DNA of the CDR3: TGCGCCAGCAGCCAAGATCCACCGGGAGGGCCCGGAGATACGCAGTATTTT. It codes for CASSQDPPGGPGDTQYF.

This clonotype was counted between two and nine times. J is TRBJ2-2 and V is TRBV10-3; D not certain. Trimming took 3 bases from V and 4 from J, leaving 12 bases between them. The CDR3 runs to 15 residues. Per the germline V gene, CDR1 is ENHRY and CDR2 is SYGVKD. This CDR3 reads CAISEAASPTGELFF. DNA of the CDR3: TGTGCCATCAGTGAAGCTGCCTCCCCCACCGGGGAGCTGTTTTTT.

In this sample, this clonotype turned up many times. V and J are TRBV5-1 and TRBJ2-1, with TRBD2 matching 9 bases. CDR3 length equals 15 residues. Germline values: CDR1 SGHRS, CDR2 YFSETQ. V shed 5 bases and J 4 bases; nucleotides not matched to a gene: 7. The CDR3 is CASRPQTSGYNEQFF. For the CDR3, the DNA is TGCGCCAGCAGACCTCAGACTAGCGGTTACAATGAGCAGTTCTTC.

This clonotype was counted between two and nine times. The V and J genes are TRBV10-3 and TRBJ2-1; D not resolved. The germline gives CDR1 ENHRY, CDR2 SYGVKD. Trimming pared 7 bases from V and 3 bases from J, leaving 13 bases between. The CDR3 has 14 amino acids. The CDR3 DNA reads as TGTGCCATCAATCCTGGGCCAAACTACAATGAGCAGTTCTTC. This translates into CAINPGPNYNEQFF.

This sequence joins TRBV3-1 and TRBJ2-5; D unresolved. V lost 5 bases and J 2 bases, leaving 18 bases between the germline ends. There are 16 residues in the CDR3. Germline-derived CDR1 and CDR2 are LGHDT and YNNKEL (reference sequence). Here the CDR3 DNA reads TGTGCCAGCAGCGTCCAGACGGAGAGCTTTCAAGAGACCCAGTACTTC. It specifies CASSVQTESFQETQYF.

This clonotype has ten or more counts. In nucleotides, the CDR3 is TGTGCCAGCAGTTTAGTCGGGCCCGCTGGGGGGACCCAGTACTTC. Encoded protein: CASSLVGPAGGTQYF. This rearrangement joins TRBV28 to TRBJ2-5; D may match TRBD1 or TRBD2 (5 bases each). The CDR3 consists of 15 residues. CDR1 MDHEN and CDR2 SYDVKM come from the germline V gene. The V gene lost 2 bases and the J gene lost 7 bases, with 17 bases spanning the gap.

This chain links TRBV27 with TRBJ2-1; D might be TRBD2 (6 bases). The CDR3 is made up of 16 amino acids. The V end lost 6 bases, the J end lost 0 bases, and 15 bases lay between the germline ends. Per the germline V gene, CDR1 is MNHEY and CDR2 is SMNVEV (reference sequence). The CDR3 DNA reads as TGTGCCAGCAGGGTCGGGACTCCTAGCTCCTACAATGAGCAGTTCTTC. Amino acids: CASRVGTPSSYNEQFF.

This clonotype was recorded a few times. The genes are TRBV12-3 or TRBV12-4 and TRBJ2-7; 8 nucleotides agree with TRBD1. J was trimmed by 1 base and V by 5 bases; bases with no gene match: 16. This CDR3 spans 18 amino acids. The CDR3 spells CASSPRTGLSLGSYEQYF. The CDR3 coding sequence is TGTGCCAGCAGTCCCCGGACAGGGTTATCCTTAGGGTCCTACGAGCAGTACTTC.

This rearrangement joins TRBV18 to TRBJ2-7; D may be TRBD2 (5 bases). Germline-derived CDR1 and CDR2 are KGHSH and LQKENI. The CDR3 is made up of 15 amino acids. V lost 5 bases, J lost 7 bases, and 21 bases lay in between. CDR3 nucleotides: TGTGCCAGCTCATCCGCTGCGGTAGGTACGGGAGAGCAGTACTTC. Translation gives CASSSAAVGTGEQYF.

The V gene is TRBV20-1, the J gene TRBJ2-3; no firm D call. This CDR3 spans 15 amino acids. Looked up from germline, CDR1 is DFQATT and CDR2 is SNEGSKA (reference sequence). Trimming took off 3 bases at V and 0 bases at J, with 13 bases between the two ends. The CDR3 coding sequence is TGCAGTGCTAGTTTCGCCAAAACTAGCACAGATACGCAGTATTTT. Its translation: CSASFAKTSTDTQYF.

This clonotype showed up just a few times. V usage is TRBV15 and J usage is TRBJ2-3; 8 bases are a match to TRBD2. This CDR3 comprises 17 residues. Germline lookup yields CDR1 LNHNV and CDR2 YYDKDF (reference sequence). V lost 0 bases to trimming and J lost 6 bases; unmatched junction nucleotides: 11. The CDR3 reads CATSRERTSLPGDTQYF. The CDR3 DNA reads TGTGCCACCAGCAGAGAACGGACTAGCCTCCCTGGGGATACGCAGTATTTT.

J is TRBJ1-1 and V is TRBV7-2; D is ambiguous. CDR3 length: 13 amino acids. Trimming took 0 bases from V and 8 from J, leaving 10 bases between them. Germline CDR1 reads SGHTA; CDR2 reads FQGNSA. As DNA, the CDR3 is TGTGCCAGCAGCTTAGCTGCCAGCCTGGAAGCTTTCTTT. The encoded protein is CASSLAASLEAFF.

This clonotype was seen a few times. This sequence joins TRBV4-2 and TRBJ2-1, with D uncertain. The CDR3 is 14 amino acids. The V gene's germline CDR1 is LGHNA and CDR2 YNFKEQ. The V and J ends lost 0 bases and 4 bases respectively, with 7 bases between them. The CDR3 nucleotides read TGTGCCAGCAGCCAAGATGGACCTTACAATGAGCAGTTCTTC. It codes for CASSQDGPYNEQFF.